A selection of T cell receptor beta chains follows, all from one sample in a study of spatial heterogeneity in lung cancer. TCRdb analysed the 5' RACE reads with MiXCR anew, one entry per CDR3 protein. The sample has 4,500 to 5,500 distinct CDR3 sequences; roughly 14% are singletons. Sequences were derived from lung tumor tissue, sampled at surgery. Receptors originate from a female donor with early-stage non-small cell lung cancer. The CDR3 runs from the conserved cysteine through the conserved F or W. A D gene is named only where the DNA matches it firmly. A row's size may be missing; if present it is once, few, many or a size class.

J gene: TRBJ1-1; V gene: TRBV11-2; D gene: TRBD1; clone size: medium-sized; CDR3 protein: CASSLVNPGQGTEAFF; CDR3 DNA: TGTGCCAGCAGCTTAGTTAATCCCGGACAGGGAACGGAAGCTTTCTTT
J gene: TRBJ1-5; V gene: TRBV6-1; D gene: -; clone size: many; CDR3 protein: CASSHTETFSNQPQHF; CDR3 DNA: TGTGCCAGCAGTCACACCGAGACATTTAGCAATCAGCCCCAGCATTTT
J gene: TRBJ2-7; V gene: TRBV29-1; D gene: TRBD1; clone size: medium-sized; CDR3 protein: CSVGGGQSERYEQYF; CDR3 DNA: TGCAGCGTAGGTGGGGGACAGAGTGAGAGGTACGAGCAGTACTTC
J gene: TRBJ1-2; V gene: TRBV7-3; D gene: -; clone size: medium-sized; CDR3 protein: CASSLGGPQGYGYTF; CDR3 DNA: TGTGCCAGCAGCTTAGGAGGTCCCCAGGGCTATGGCTACACCTTC
J gene: TRBJ2-3; V gene: TRBV7-3; D gene: TRBD2; clone size: many; CDR3 protein: CASSSLGLAGGRDTQYF; CDR3 DNA: TGTGCCAGCAGCTCCCTGGGACTAGCGGGGGGAAGGGATACGCAGTATTTT
J gene: TRBJ2-7; V gene: TRBV20-1; D gene: TRBD2; clone size: medium-sized; CDR3 protein: CSARGLALTVQYF; CDR3 DNA: TGCAGTGCTAGGGGACTAGCCCTTACGGTGCAGTACTTC
J gene: TRBJ2-2; V gene: TRBV5-4; D gene: TRBD2; clone size: medium-sized; CDR3 protein: CASSLSGLAGGNTGELFF; CDR3 DNA: TGTGCCAGCAGCTTGTCGGGACTAGCGGGGGGAAACACCGGGGAGCTGTTTTTT
J gene: TRBJ2-2; V gene: TRBV14; D gene: -; clone size: medium-sized; CDR3 protein: CASSQRQGYTGELFF; CDR3 DNA: TGTGCCAGCAGCCAACGTCAGGGGTACACCGGGGAGCTGTTTTTT
J gene: TRBJ2-7; V gene: TRBV6-1; D gene: TRBD1; clone size: -; CDR3 protein: CASSEGDRIYEQYF; CDR3 DNA: TGTGCCAGCAGTGAAGGGGACAGGATCTACGAGCAGTACTTC
J gene: TRBJ2-3; V gene: TRBV10-2; D gene: TRBD2; clone size: medium-sized; CDR3 protein: CASSEDPTSGGQDTQYF; CDR3 DNA: TGCGCCAGCAGTGAGGATCCAACTAGCGGGGGCCAAGATACGCAGTATTTT
J gene: TRBJ2-3; V gene: TRBV5-1; D gene: TRBD2; clone size: medium-sized; CDR3 protein: CASSLVAGGVTDTQYF; CDR3 DNA: TGCGCCAGCAGCTTGGTAGCGGGGGGAGTCACAGATACGCAGTATTTT
J gene: TRBJ1-5; V gene: TRBV14; D gene: -; clone size: -; CDR3 protein: CASSQDSKANQPQHF; CDR3 DNA: TGTGCCAGCAGCCAAGACAGTAAGGCTAATCAGCCCCAGCATTTT
J gene: TRBJ2-5; V gene: TRBV24-1; D gene: -; clone size: many; CDR3 protein: CATSGGGETQYF; CDR3 DNA: TGTGCCACCAGCGGGGGTGGAGAGACCCAGTACTTC
J gene: TRBJ2-5; V gene: TRBV12-3/TRBV12-4; D gene: -; clone size: few; CDR3 protein: CASSLAKETQYF; CDR3 DNA: TGTGCCAGCAGTTTAGCGAAAGAGACCCAGTACTTC
J gene: TRBJ2-5; V gene: TRBV11-3; D gene: -; clone size: many; CDR3 protein: CASSQGGLAGETQYF; CDR3 DNA: TGTGCCAGCAGCCAGGGGGGTCTCGCTGGAGAGACCCAGTACTTC
J gene: TRBJ2-7; V gene: TRBV6-2/TRBV6-3; D gene: TRBD2; clone size: -; CDR3 protein: CASRNTSGREQYF; CDR3 DNA: TGTGCCAGCAGGAACACTAGCGGGAGAGAGCAGTACTTC
J gene: TRBJ2-5; V gene: TRBV7-9; D gene: -; clone size: -; CDR3 protein: CASSPGSETQYF; CDR3 DNA: TGTGCCAGCAGCCCAGGGTCGGAGACCCAGTACTTC
J gene: TRBJ2-3; V gene: TRBV27; D gene: -; clone size: medium-sized; CDR3 protein: CASSSFTDTQYF; CDR3 DNA: TGTGCCAGCAGTTCATTCACAGATACGCAGTATTTT
J gene: TRBJ2-7; V gene: TRBV7-8; D gene: TRBD1; clone size: few; CDR3 protein: CASSPDRGQPYEQYF; CDR3 DNA: TGTGCCAGCAGCCCCGACAGGGGACAACCCTACGAGCAGTACTTC
J gene: TRBJ2-1; V gene: TRBV12-3/TRBV12-4; D gene: TRBD2; clone size: medium-sized; CDR3 protein: CASRGTSGLGPDNEQFF; CDR3 DNA: TGTGCCAGCAGAGGGACTAGCGGGTTGGGCCCAGACAATGAGCAGTTCTTC
J gene: TRBJ2-7; V gene: TRBV7-9; D gene: TRBD1; clone size: -; CDR3 protein: CVSCPRGGSYYEQYF; CDR3 DNA: TGTGTCAGCTGTCCCAGAGGGGGCAGCTACTACGAGCAGTACTTC
J gene: TRBJ2-5; V gene: TRBV24-1; D gene: -; clone size: medium-sized; CDR3 protein: CATSEPGQETQYF; CDR3 DNA: TGTGCCACCAGTGAACCGGGGCAAGAGACCCAGTACTTC
J gene: TRBJ1-1; V gene: TRBV18; D gene: TRBD1; clone size: many; CDR3 protein: CASSRGQGNTEAFF; CDR3 DNA: TGTGCCAGCTCACGGGGACAGGGGAACACTGAAGCTTTCTTT
J gene: TRBJ2-2; V gene: TRBV30; D gene: -; clone size: medium-sized; CDR3 protein: CAWSLSAGELFF; CDR3 DNA: TGTGCCTGGAGTCTGAGCGCCGGGGAGCTGTTTTTT
J gene: TRBJ2-3; V gene: TRBV2; D gene: TRBD1; clone size: few; CDR3 protein: CASSRQQGAMLYF; CDR3 DNA: TGTGCCAGCAGTAGGCAACAGGGGGCGATGCTGTATTTT